This T cell receptor beta chain was identified during a study of blood T cell repertoires in COVID-19 (TCRdb year 2020). For the wider study: Samples covering the acute and convalescent phases of COVID-19 were provided by collaborators in the United States, Italy and Spain. The prospective study material was composed of cDNA or gDNA derived from T cells, B-cell-depleted T cells, or PBMCs. The dataset comprised deeply sampled blood TCRbeta repertoires from subjects exposed to, actively infected with, or recovered from COVID-19. The repertoires were released in a freely available public database meant as a resource for research on the immune response to SARS-CoV-2. Samples came from the ongoing ImmuneRACE study (first 160 participants) plus 1,254 subjects from 6 global collaborators. Nearly every sample came with metadata listing a de-identified subject ID, COVID-19 status, age in years and sex. Where HLA class I and class II types were available, the types were taken from metadata supplied by the sample provider, not from assay-based typing. On the study overall, not on this receptor specifically: Clinical and demographic metadata were provided uncurated, with the amount varying by source and participant.

Its CDR3 holds 13 amino acids, cysteine through phenylalanine. Of all the DNA, just the CDR3 is kept, 39 bases in frame from base 1. As encoded in the germline V gene, CDR1 is SGHRS while CDR2 is YFSETQ. V sheds 0 bases and J sheds 6 bases, leaving 8 bases between their ends. TCRbeta CDR3 regions were amplified from genomic DNA using the immunoSEQ Assay, a bias-controlled multiplex PCR. In the original analysis: Nucleated cell counts per sample were estimated from amplification of reference gene primers within the assay. To quantify the absolute abundance of each unique TCRbeta CDR3 rearrangement, sequence reads were collapsed and filtered. For each sample, productive Simpson clonality was calculated by taking the square root of Simpson's diversity index across productive rearrangements. In its TCRdb copy, this immuneACCESS table keeps in-frame sequences only and misses some clones. Where compared with another copy, unresolved V genes explain less than half of these, and the others have no known cause. V, J and clone size were drawn from that table, and D and trimming were deduced from the DNA. For this sample there are 150,000 to 200,000 clones; around 84% appear just once. Clones ranked in the top ten supply about 14% of the sample.

Points on this clone: The target of this receptor is not known. The record has no base qualities; no much larger clone is one base away.

In Seattle, one collaborating source enrolled patients while the infection was active and tracked those patients longitudinally over the course of disease. The collaborating institutions used their own protocols to collect whole blood in K2EDTA tubes. For TCRbeta analysis, collaborator samples were shipped as frozen whole blood, as isolated PBMCs, or as DNA extracted from either sample type. Sequencing input: peripheral blood. The receptor's source is a woman in her seventies with COVID-19, enrolled during active disease. The V and J segments used are TRBV5-1 and TRBJ2-3, with the D gene not confidently named. The CDR3 protein: CASSLERPDTQYF. The base sequence is TGCGCCAGCAGCTTGGAGCGACCCGATACGCAGTATTTT.